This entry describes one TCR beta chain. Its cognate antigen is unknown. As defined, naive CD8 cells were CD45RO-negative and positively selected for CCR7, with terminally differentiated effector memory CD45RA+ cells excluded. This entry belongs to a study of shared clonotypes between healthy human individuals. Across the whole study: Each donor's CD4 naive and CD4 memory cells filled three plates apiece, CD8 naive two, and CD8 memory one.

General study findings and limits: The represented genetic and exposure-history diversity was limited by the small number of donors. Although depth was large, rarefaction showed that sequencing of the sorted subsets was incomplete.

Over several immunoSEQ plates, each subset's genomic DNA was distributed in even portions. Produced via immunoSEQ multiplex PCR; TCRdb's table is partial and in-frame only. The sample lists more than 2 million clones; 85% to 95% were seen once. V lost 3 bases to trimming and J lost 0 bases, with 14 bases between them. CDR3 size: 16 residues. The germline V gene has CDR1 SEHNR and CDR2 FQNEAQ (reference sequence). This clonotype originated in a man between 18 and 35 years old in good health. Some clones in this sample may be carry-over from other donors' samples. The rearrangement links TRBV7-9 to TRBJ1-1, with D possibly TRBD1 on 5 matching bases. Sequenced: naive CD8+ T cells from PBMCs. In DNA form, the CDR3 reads TGTGCCAGCAGCTTCCCACAGGCGACCATGAACACTGAAGCTTTCTTT. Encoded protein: CASSFPQATMNTEAFF.